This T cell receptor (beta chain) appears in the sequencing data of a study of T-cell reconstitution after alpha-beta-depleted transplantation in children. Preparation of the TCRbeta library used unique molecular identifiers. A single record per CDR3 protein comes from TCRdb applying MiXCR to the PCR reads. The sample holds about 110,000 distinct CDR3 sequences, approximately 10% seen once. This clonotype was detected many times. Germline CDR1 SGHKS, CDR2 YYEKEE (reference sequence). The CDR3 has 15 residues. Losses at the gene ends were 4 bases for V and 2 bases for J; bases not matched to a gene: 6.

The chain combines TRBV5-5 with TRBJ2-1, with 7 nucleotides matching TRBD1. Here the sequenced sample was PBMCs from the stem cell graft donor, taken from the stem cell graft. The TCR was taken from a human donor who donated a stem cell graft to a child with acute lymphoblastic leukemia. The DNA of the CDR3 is TGTGCCAGCAGCCGAGGGGGCAGCCCCTACAATGAGCAGTTCTTC. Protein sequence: CASSRGGSPYNEQFF.